The rows below give T cell receptor beta chains drawn from one sample of a study of blood T cell repertoires in COVID-19. The table came from immunoSEQ multiplex PCR; TCRdb's copy has only in-frame clones and leaves some out. The sample holds roughly 330,000 clones; 86% are singletons and the top ten take more than 9%. The sample consisted of PBMCs or T cells enriched from blood (not recorded which). These receptors were collected from a young woman who had recovered from COVID-19. The CDR3 runs from the conserved cysteine through the conserved F or W. D genes are given only for firm matches. Clone size is shown for a subset of rows, as once, few, many or a class of expanded clone.

V gene	D gene	clone size	J gene	CDR3 DNA	CDR3 protein
TRBV9	-	-	TRBJ2-7	TGTGCCAGCAGCGTAGACATAGCCGGCGCGCGCGAGCAGTACTTC	CASSVDIAGAREQYF
TRBV9	-	-	TRBJ2-3	TGTGCCAGCAGCGTAGCGACTCCGGCTACGCAGTATTTT	CASSVATPATQYF
TRBV13	-	-	TRBJ2-7	TGTGCCAGCAGCTTAGGCCAGGGGTTGGCCTACGAGCAGTACTTC	CASSLGQGLAYEQYF
TRBV21-1	-	-	TRBJ1-1	TGTGCCAGCAGCAAAGGGATGGGAGTGAACACTGAAGCTTTCTTT	CASSKGMGVNTEAFF
TRBV7-3	-	once	TRBJ2-7	TGTGCCAGCAGAGACCAGGGATCCTACGAGCAGTACTTC	CASRDQGSYEQYF
TRBV28	-	-	TRBJ2-2	TGTGCCAGCAGACCCCCCCGGGGCGGGGAGCTGTTTTTT	CASRPPRGGELFF
TRBV24-1	TRBD1	few	TRBJ1-2	TGTGCCACCAGGGGGACAGATGGCTACACCTTC	CATRGTDGYTF
TRBV4-1	TRBD2	once	TRBJ2-7	TGCGCCAGCAGCCAAGTGCTAGCGGGAATGGACGAGCAGTACTTC	CASSQVLAGMDEQYF
TRBV9	TRBD1	-	TRBJ2-1	TGTGCCAGCAGCGCGTGGACAGGGGGGAATGAGCAGTTCTTC	CASSAWTGGNEQFF
TRBV10-3	-	-	TRBJ1-1	TGTGCCATCAGTGAGTCCGGGGTGGACACTGAAGCTTTCTTT	CAISESGVDTEAFF
TRBV5-1	TRBD1	once	TRBJ1-4	TGCGCCAGCAGCTTGGGGACAGGGAATGAAAAACTGTTTTTT	CASSLGTGNEKLFF
TRBV7-9	-	-	TRBJ1-3	TGTGCCATTGAGGGCCTCTCTGGAAACACCATATATTTT	CAIEGLSGNTIYF
TRBV14	-	once	TRBJ1-4	TGTGCCAGCAGCCAAGCTTGGGGGGGAAGTAATGAAAAACTGTTTTTT	CASSQAWGGSNEKLFF
TRBV7-9	-	-	TRBJ1-2	TGTGCCCTTGAAGAGGTCCTCCCGATGGGCACCTTC	CALEEVLPMGTF
TRBV15	-	-	TRBJ2-5	TGTGCCACCAGCAGAACATTTAGCCGGGTACCCTTCGGGGAGACCCAGTACTTC	CATSRTFSRVPFGETQYF
TRBV5-1	TRBD2	-	TRBJ2-3	TGCGCCAGCAGCTTAACTAGCGGGAGGAACACAGATACGCAGTATTTT	CASSLTSGRNTDTQYF
TRBV27	TRBD1	-	TRBJ2-1	TGTGCCAGCAGTTTAACAGGGGGTAGTGAGCAGTTCTTC	CASSLTGGSEQFF
TRBV6-5	-	-	TRBJ1-5	TGTGCCAGCAGTTACTCGAGGGGAGGTCAGCCCCAGCATTTT	CASSYSRGGQPQHF
TRBV30	-	-	TRBJ1-2	TGTGCCTGGAGCAGGGCTGTCTCCGGCTACACCTTC	CAWSRAVSGYTF
TRBV2	TRBD1	-	TRBJ1-5	TGTGCCAGCAGGCCTAGACAGGGACGGGGTCAGCCCCAGCATTTT	CASRPRQGRGQPQHF
TRBV30	-	few	TRBJ1-5	TGTGCCTGGACGGGGGGGCAGGGTCAGCCCCAGCATTTT	CAWTGGQGQPQHF
TRBV6-5	TRBD1	-	TRBJ1-2	TGTGCCAGCAGTCCCAGGGGGTATGGCTACACCTTC	CASSPRGYGYTF
TRBV5-1	TRBD2	-	TRBJ2-3	TGCGCCAGCAGCTTGTTAGCGGGAGGGCAAGATACGCAGTATTTT	CASSLLAGGQDTQYF
TRBV3-1/TRBV3-2	-	-	TRBJ1-2	TGTGCCAGCAGCCAAGCGACAAGTAACTATGGCTACACCTTC	CASSQATSNYGYTF
TRBV4-1	TRBD1	-	TRBJ2-7	TGCGCCAGCAGCCCAAGACAGGGGGTGGACGAGCAGTACTTC	CASSPRQGVDEQYF
TRBV7-8	-	-	TRBJ1-5	TGTGCCAGCAGCTTAGGCCCCTTGGCAGACTATAGCAATCAGCCCCAGCATTTT	CASSLGPLADYSNQPQHF
TRBV18	TRBD2	once	TRBJ2-3	TGTGCCAGCTCACCCCGGTTAGCGGGAGTCACAGATACGCAGTATTTT	CASSPRLAGVTDTQYF
TRBV12-3/TRBV12-4	TRBD1	-	TRBJ1-2	TGTGCCAGCAGTACACAGGGGGGGTATGGCTACACCTTC	CASSTQGGYGYTF
TRBV4-1	TRBD1	-	TRBJ1-5	TGCGCCAGCAGCCTGGGACAGGGTCCTCAGCCCCAGCATTTT	CASSLGQGPQPQHF
TRBV7-7	TRBD1	-	TRBJ2-5	TGTGCCAGCAGCTTAGGGGCAGGGGGAGATGAGACCCAGTACTTC	CASSLGAGGDETQYF
TRBV12-3/TRBV12-4	-	-	TRBJ1-2	TGTGCCAGCAGTTCCCCGGAGAACTATGGCTACACCTTC	CASSSPENYGYTF
TRBV4-1	-	-	TRBJ2-3	TGCGCCAGCAGCCAAGATACCCCGACTGATACGCAGTATTTT	CASSQDTPTDTQYF
TRBV4-1	-	few	TRBJ1-2	TGCGCCAGCAGCCAAGTGGGGGGGCATAAAGCTAACTATGGCTACACCTTC	CASSQVGGHKANYGYTF
TRBV5-1	-	-	TRBJ2-1	TGCGCCAGCAGCACCCTAGCTCAGCTCTACAATGAGCAGTTCTTC	CASSTLAQLYNEQFF
TRBV7-9	TRBD1	few	TRBJ2-1	TGTGCCAGCAGCTATCCGGGACAGGGCATCAATGAGCAGTTCTTC	CASSYPGQGINEQFF
TRBV4-1	-	-	TRBJ2-7	TGCGCCAGCAGCCAAACTTACGGCTCCTACGAGCAGTACTTC	CASSQTYGSYEQYF